This record covers a single T cell receptor beta chain. There are many counts of this clonotype. The antigen it binds to is not known. No base-level quality is on record; no much larger clone is a single base apart. The entry originates in a study of regulatory T cells in long-lasting Graves disease (dated by TCRdb to the early 2020s). Background for the entire study: In the newly diagnosed Graves' disease group, patients had been taking antithyroid drugs for less than 3 months. This study used TCR sequencing and RNA sequencing of peripheral blood to compare persistent Graves' disease patients against newly diagnosed Graves' disease patients. The study was conducted in China and was registered as a clinical trial. A total of some 33 samples were covered by TCR sequencing, comprising about 13 persistent and around 20 newly diagnosed Graves' disease patients. The full study reports these points: Sequencing and analysis were limited to the TCR beta chain. Compared with newly diagnosed patients, persistent Graves' disease patients had lower TCR Shannon entropy and fewer highly expanded clones, which suggests clonal expansion. Peripheral blood alone was examined, since thyroid tissue, which constituted the primary lesion, could not be accessed. More public clonotypes were shared among persistent patients (roughly 2,700) than among newly diagnosed patients (approximately 1,000). The authors noted that the small sample size was a limitation that may lower accuracy.

The intended sense of this specimen's time point label: newly diagnosed GD, antithyroid drugs for less than 3 months. For both TCR sequencing and RNA sequencing, RNA was extracted from PBMCs in TRIzol. The diagnosis of Graves' disease followed American Thyroid Association guidelines. Patients were recruited from an endocrinology department in Xi'an, China. From each patient, approximately 9 milliliters of peripheral blood was collected into an EDTA anticoagulant tube. PBMCs were isolated by Ficoll Paque Plus density gradient separation without further T cell sorting. An Agilent 2100 Bioanalyzer and agarose gel were used to check RNA quality, while a NanoDrop 2000 measured RNA concentration. The library was built by means of multiplex PCR. The run used an Illumina HiSeq 4000. CDR3 regions were amplified by Arm-PCR with iRepertoire HTBI primers to construct TCR beta libraries. PCR products were gel purified before sequencing. As for the authors' bioinformatics: A total of fewer than 70 TRBV and 14 TRBJ segments were identified across samples and were used for gene usage analysis of CDR3 amino acid clonotypes. Filtered high-quality paired reads were merged into contigs using COPE and FqMerger. BLAST was used to align contigs to the IMGT TRBV, TRBD and TRBJ reference genes, and CDR3 was defined following IMGT. Any clonotype with a frequency above 0.1% was classified as a highly expanded clone. Shannon entropy served as the measure of repertoire diversity, while the Gini coefficient captured V-J evenness. Public clonotypes were defined as clonotypes shared by more than one individual. TCRdb reprocessing: public reads trimmed at Q25 with fastp, clones called with MiXCR, in-frame beta chains kept. CDR3 protein duplicates are merged, each entry listing the most common genes and DNA. V and J calls and clone size were set by TCRdb, not the authors. The sample table shows 250,000 or so distinct CDR3 sequences, and approximately 18% are seen once. 14% of the sample lies in the top ten.

The same data also went into a second study, on T cells in Graves' hyperthyroidism and ophthalmopathy. As the second publication notes: Stable Graves' hyperthyroidism was defined as no progression to ophthalmopathy during 18 months of follow-up. Hyperthyroidism patients were newly diagnosed, had a disease duration of under 2 months, and were aged 18 to 65 years. Patients with uncontrolled infections, other autoimmune diseases, pregnancy or lactation were excluded. Diagnoses were based on clinical symptoms, serum thyroxine and TRAb, thyroid ultrasound and orbital computed tomography. The first round of RT-PCR for the TCR CDR3 was performed with the HTBI primer set and the Qiagen OneStep RT-PCR kit. Most expanded thyroid clonotypes (frequency above 0.001) were also detected in blood, suggesting blood repertoires may reflect thyroid immune responses. A 13 V-J signature model separated ophthalmopathy from stable hyperthyroidism, with approximately 87% sensitivity and 81% to 82% specificity in cross-validation and 80%/75% in testing. In validation, the model predicted progression to ophthalmopathy a median of about 5.9 months before onset, with 65% to 71% sensitivity and nearly 75% specificity. A discovery cohort of roughly 96 patients, approximately 44 with Graves' ophthalmopathy and fewer than 65 with stable Graves' hyperthyroidism, was used to find distinguishing TCR V-J signatures. Prospective prediction of ophthalmopathy was tested in an independent validation cohort consisting of some 19 hyperthyroidism patients and more than 15 patients who later progressed to ophthalmopathy. For training and testing, the 100 or so patients in the discovery cohort were randomly divided in a 7:3 ratio. The study also compared thyroid tissue and blood T-cell repertoires from a handful of Graves' hyperthyroidism patients. Following sampling, methimazole starting at 30 mg daily was given to hyperthyroidism patients, and high-dose intravenous methylprednisolone was given to ophthalmopathy patients. Libraries were constructed in a second round of multiplex PCR, after which size selection and purification were performed. Sequencing of the libraries was done on an Illumina HiSeq2000 using paired-end 100 bp reads. SOAPnuke was used to process the raw data, removing reads that contained adapters or uncalled bases, had a mean Phred below 15, or lacked an exact match to the constant primer or identifier. High-quality paired reads were merged with COPE v1.2.5, and unique nucleotide sequences were defined as clonotypes. Clonotypes were aligned to IMGT TRBV, TRBD and TRBJ reference segments using MiTCR v1.1. The analysis was restricted to V-J combinations with a frequency above 0.0001, which together covered about 99% of the repertoires. A TCS score was defined as the ratio between F50 (clonal expansion) and ExV (chaos), using BLOSUM62-based TCRdist between CDR3 peptides within each V-J. Welch's t-statistics and random forest reduced 500 to 650 V-J features to roughly 13, which were used in a naive Bayes classifier (R e1071). No statistical method was used to set the sample size in advance, and investigators knew the group allocation. TCR Vbeta CDR3 sequencing of 130 to 150 peripheral blood samples (about 45 ophthalmopathy, 70 to 85 hyperthyroidism and about 17 progressor patients) is reported in the paper.

The source of this sequence is a woman aged 25 to 39 with Graves disease. Donor details come from another sample of the same person, matched by shared clones. Sequenced here: peripheral blood mononuclear cells (PBMCs), sampled at new diagnosis, from a patient treated with antithyroid drugs.

The DNA sequence follows: TGTGCCAGCGCACGGTACGGGGAGCTGTTTTTT. This is translated as CASARYGELFF. In this chain, TRBV7-6 is recombined with TRBJ2-2; no D gene is confidently identified. The germline V gene specifies SGHVS as CDR1 and FNYEAQ as CDR2. V was cut back by 8 bases and J by 7 bases, leaving a gap of 8 bases between them. Reading from cysteine to phenylalanine, the CDR3 counts 11 amino acids. The kept DNA is CDR3 alone, 33 bases in frame from the first base.